Following are 25 T cell receptor beta chains from one sample sequenced in a study of T cell responses to AZD1222 COVID-19 vaccine. Method: immunoSEQ multiplex PCR; TCRdb's copy keeps in-frame clones and lacks some. The sample has 110,000 or so clones, 88% seen once; the top ten hold about 4%. Sequenced material: peripheral blood, taken 28 days after the second AZD1222 dose. The receptors come from an adult who received the AZD1222 COVID-19 vaccine.

In this sample, this clone turned up a few times. Being one base from a much bigger clone, this may be a read error. Additional DNA sequences in this sample encode the identical CDR3. J is TRBJ2-7 and V is TRBV9; perhaps TRBD2 as D (7 bases). Looked up from germline, CDR1 is SGDLS and CDR2 is YYNGEE. V was trimmed by 2 bases and J by 1 base, leaving 19 bases between them. The CDR3 is made up of 17 amino acids. CDR3 region: CASSVGGRGRRSYEQYF. CDR3 in DNA: TGTGCCAGCAGCGTGGGGGGGCGTGGGAGAAGATCCTACGAGCAGTACTTC.

The chain combines TRBV7-2 with TRBJ2-5; 8 bases are a match to TRBD2. The CDR3 length is 14 residues. The germline CDR1 and CDR2 sequences are SGHTA and FQGNSA. Losses at the gene ends were 1 base for V and 4 bases for J; bases not matched to a gene: 2. The CDR3 nucleotides are TGTGCCAGCAGCTTAGACGGGGGGGCAGAGACCCAGTACTTC. Translation gives CASSLDGGAETQYF.

This chain links TRBV5-5 with TRBJ2-1; D not resolved. Germline V gene lookup returns CDR1 SGHKS and CDR2 YYEKEE (reference sequence). V gave up 0 bases and J gave up 5 bases, with 9 bases separating them. CDR3 length: 14 residues. DNA for the CDR3: TGTGCCAGCAGCTTGGTTGGTCTCAACAATGAGCAGTTCTTC. Protein product: CASSLVGLNNEQFF.

The chain couples TRBV20-1 to TRBJ1-1; no definite D call. V was clipped by 3 bases and J by 5 bases, with 7 bases between them. Per germline, CDR1 DFQATT and CDR2 SNEGSKA (reference sequence). The CDR3 covers 11 residues. The CDR3 sequence is CSASRRTEAFF. For the CDR3, the DNA is TGCAGTGCTAGTAGGAGGACTGAAGCTTTCTTT.

The V gene is TRBV5-5, the J gene TRBJ1-4; maybe TRBD1 (6 bases). Per the germline V gene, CDR1 is SGHKS and CDR2 is YYEKEE (reference sequence). V gave up 4 bases and J gave up 5 bases, with 21 bases separating them. The CDR3 loop spans 17 amino acids. CDR3 bases: TGTGCCAGCAGCGCCCTCTCCCCACAGGGTTCCAATGAAAAACTGTTTTTT. Protein: CASSALSPQGSNEKLFF. The full variable domain, rest sourced from reference TRBV5-5 and TRBJ1-4, is DAGVTQSPTHLIKTRGQQVTLRCSPISGHKSVSWYQQVLGQGPQFIFQYYEKEERGRGNFPDRFSARQFPNYSSELNVNALLLGDSALYLCASSALSPQGSNEKLFFGSGTQLSVL.

The rearrangement joins TRBV6-5 to TRBJ2-7; D call uncertain. Germline CDR1 and CDR2: MNHEY and SVGAGI. Trimming left V 10 bases short and J 3 bases short, with 10 bases between. This CDR3 is 11 amino acids long. The CDR3 bases are TGTGCCATCGACAAGAACTACGAGCAGTACTTC. Protein sequence: CAIDKNYEQYF.

The chain couples TRBV29-1 to TRBJ2-1; TRBD1 aligns across 8 bases. CDR3 length: 14 residues. Germline V gene data show CDR1 as SQVTM and CDR2 as ANQGSEA. V dropped 4 bases and J dropped 9; count of bases not matched to a gene: 11. CDR3 sequence (DNA): TGCAGCGTTGGAGGCCCCGCAGGGGGCGGTGAGCAGTTCTTC. Translated: CSVGGPAGGGEQFF.

The V call is TRBV4-1, the J call TRBJ2-7, with TRBD2 identical over 7 bases. The CDR3 length is 16 residues. Germline assignment: CDR1 MGHRA and CDR2 YSYEKL. The ends lost 1 base at V and 0 bases at J; junction bases unmatched: 6. CDR3 DNA: TGCGCCAGCAGCCAAGGGGGGGGAAGAGGCTCCTACGAGCAGTACTTC. Translation gives CASSQGGGRGSYEQYF.

The chain combines TRBV15 with TRBJ1-2; D possibly corresponds to TRBD1 (6 bases). This CDR3 comprises 16 residues. Trimming pared 0 bases from V and 5 bases from J, leaving 16 bases between. Germline lookup yields CDR1 LNHNV and CDR2 YYDKDF (reference sequence). In nucleotides, the CDR3 is TGTGCCACCAGCAGAGATCACGGGGGCACGGGGTATGGCTACACCTTC. This sequence encodes CATSRDHGGTGYGYTF.

This chain links TRBV6-5 with TRBJ2-1, with D uncertain. From germline, CDR1 is MNHEY and CDR2 SVGAGI. V dropped 10 bases and J dropped 4 bases, with 17 bases sitting between them. There are 14 residues in the CDR3. The CDR3 nucleotides read TGTGCCACCCGAATGACCGTTTTGTACAATGAGCAGTTCTTC. The encoded protein is CATRMTVLYNEQFF.

The V call is TRBV27, the J call TRBJ1-2; 10 bases fit TRBD1. CDR1 and CDR2 (germline): MNHEY, SMNVEV (reference sequence). The junction had 9 bases not matched to a gene; V was cut back by 6 bases and J by 8 bases. The CDR3 totals 14 residues. CDR3 in DNA: TGTGCCAGCAGACCAGTAGGGACAGGGGACGGCTACACCTTC. This codes for CASRPVGTGDGYTF.

This clone was detected only once. The chain links TRBV6-6 to TRBJ1-4, with D possibly being TRBD1 (5 bases). Germline V gene sequence: CDR1 MNHNY, CDR2 SVGAGI (reference sequence). This CDR3 is 14 amino acids long. V was cut by 7 bases and J by 0 bases, with 9 bases left in between. In nucleotides, the CDR3 is TGTGCCAGCACCGAGACAGCAACTAATGAAAAACTGTTTTTT. Amino acids: CASTETATNEKLFF.

V gene TRBV7-2 combines with J gene TRBJ2-1, with D unresolved. The germline CDR1 and CDR2 sequences are SGHTA and FQGNSA. Trimming pared 8 bases from V and 5 bases from J, leaving 13 bases between. This CDR3 is 13 amino acids long. CDR3 DNA: TGTGCCAGCCTAGGACCACAGAACAATGAGCAGTTCTTC. Its protein product is CASLGPQNNEQFF.

This chain links TRBV28 with TRBJ1-2; 12 nucleotides match TRBD1. This CDR3 spans 16 amino acids. V gave up 8 bases and J gave up 4 bases; unmatched junction bases: 11. Germline loops: CDR1 MDHEN, CDR2 SYDVKM. Here the CDR3 reads CASQGRGTGGLYGYTF. The CDR3 coding sequence is TGTGCCAGCCAGGGCCGGGGGACAGGGGGCCTCTATGGCTACACCTTC.

V usage is TRBV6-1 and J usage is TRBJ2-1; 7 bases fit TRBD1. CDR1 and CDR2 from the germline V gene are MNHNS and SASEGT. The V and J ends lost 2 bases and 6 bases, in that order; junction bases with no gene match: 7. This CDR3 comprises 15 residues. The CDR3 reads CASSERRQGLNEQFF. The CDR3 DNA reads as TGTGCCAGCAGTGAACGGAGACAGGGTCTCAATGAGCAGTTCTTC.

The J gene is TRBJ1-2, the V gene TRBV7-3; tentatively, D is TRBD1 (5 bases). V was trimmed by 5 bases and J by 6 bases, leaving 25 bases between them. This CDR3 is 17 amino acids long. Germline values: CDR1 SGHTA, CDR2 FQGTGA. CDR3 nucleotides: TGTGCCAGCAGCGCCTCAGGGACGTGGTCGGGAACCGATGGCTACACCTTC. This gives the protein CASSASGTWSGTDGYTF.

The rearrangement joins TRBV21-1 to TRBJ1-2. TRBV21-1 is a pseudogene. The CDR3 is 15 amino acids. The CDR3 reads CASSKPPGTNYGYTF. CDR3 nucleotide sequence: TGTGCCAGCAGCAAACCCCCAGGGACGAACTATGGCTACACCTTC.

The chain has TRBV5-6 and TRBJ2-7; D remains unclear. Looked up from germline, CDR1 is SGHDT and CDR2 is YYEEEE. The CDR3 sequence is 13 residues long. V was shortened by 4 bases and J by 0 bases, with 8 bases between the two germline ends. The CDR3 loop reads CASSPTPSYEQYF. CDR3 bases: TGTGCCAGCAGCCCTACCCCCTCCTACGAGCAGTACTTC.

The chain uses TRBV11-2 and TRBJ1-1; maybe TRBD1 (5 bases). CDR1 and CDR2 from the germline V gene are SGHAT and FQNNGV. Trimming left V 2 bases short and J 8 bases short, with 12 bases between. The CDR3 spans 13 residues. This CDR3 is CASSLLGAGEAFF. The CDR3 bases are TGTGCCAGCAGCTTACTAGGGGCGGGGGAAGCTTTCTTT.

J is TRBJ1-4 and V is TRBV6-5; a weak D match, TRBD1 (5 bases). This CDR3 is 15 amino acids long. The V gene lost 6 bases and the J gene lost 4 bases, with 15 bases spanning the gap. CDR1 and CDR2 from the germline V gene are MNHEY and SVGAGI. CDR3 protein: CASSVSGGGNEKLFF. DNA for the CDR3: TGTGCCAGCAGCGTATCTGGGGGGGGTAATGAAAAACTGTTTTTT.

The gene calls are TRBV30 and TRBJ1-4; D might be TRBD1 (6 bases). The CDR3 consists of 14 residues. V was shortened by 0 bases and J by 2 bases, with 7 bases between the two germline ends. Germline CDR1 is GTSNPN and CDR2 is SVGIG (reference sequence). CDR3: CAWSVRGTNEKLFF. The CDR3 DNA reads as TGTGCCTGGAGTGTGAGGGGGACTAATGAAAAACTGTTTTTT.

This clone was observed a handful of times. V and J are TRBV24-1 and TRBJ1-2; possibly TRBD1 for D (6 bases). The CDR3 is 18 amino acids. Germline CDR1 is KGHDR and CDR2 is SFDVKD. The V and J ends lost 2 bases and 7 bases respectively, with 25 bases between them. The CDR3 loop is CATSDSDRLTPQSCGYTF. DNA of the CDR3: TGTGCCACCAGTGATTCCGACAGGCTTACCCCACAGAGCTGTGGCTACACCTTC.

The gene calls are TRBV5-4 and TRBJ1-4; 8 nucleotides agree with TRBD1. J lost 7 bases, V lost 4 bases, and 6 bases had no gene match. Per germline, CDR1 SGHNT and CDR2 YYREEE (reference sequence). The CDR3 length is 14 residues. The CDR3 here is CASSVQGAGEKLFF. In nucleotides, the CDR3 is TGTGCCAGCAGCGTCCAGGGGGCTGGTGAAAAACTGTTTTTT.

This clone turned up a few times. This chain joins TRBV12-3 or TRBV12-4 and TRBJ1-5; no definite D call. This CDR3 comprises 12 residues. Between the trimmed V and J ends, which lost 4 bases and 3 bases, there was a span of 4 bases. CDR3 bases: TGTGCCAGCAGTTCCGCCAATCAGCCCCAGCATTTT. This gives the protein CASSSANQPQHF.

The J gene is TRBJ2-3, the V gene TRBV7-9; no clear D gene. V was clipped by 1 base and J by 0 bases, with 5 bases between them. This CDR3 is 14 amino acids long. Germline V gives CDR1 SEHNR, CDR2 FQNEAQ (reference sequence). The CDR3 region is CASSLVGSTDTQYF. Written as DNA, the CDR3 is TGTGCCAGCAGCTTAGTCGGCAGCACAGATACGCAGTATTTT.